This record concerns one TCR beta chain sequence. Germline CDR1 MNHEY, CDR2 SMNVEV (reference sequence). This CDR3 has 16 amino acids. Trimming at V came to 3 bases and at J to 2 bases, leaving 8 bases not matched to a gene. The record originates from a study of shared clonotypes between healthy human individuals. Sequenced by immunoSEQ multiplex PCR; TCRdb stores in-frame clones only, minus some. The sample consists of nearly 1,000,000 clones, less than 85% of them appearing once. The V gene is TRBV27, the J gene TRBJ1-1; 8 positions agree with TRBD1. This receptor was obtained from a man younger than 30 in good health. The material sequenced was memory CD4+ T cells sorted from blood. The subset was: CD45RA-negative fraction. The CDR3 DNA follows: TGTGCCAGCAGTTTTCGGACGCCAGGGGGCAACACTGAAGCTTTCTTT. Its protein is CASSFRTPGGNTEAFF.